These T cell receptor beta chains were read from a single sample in a study of blood T cell repertoires in COVID-19. Here immunoSEQ multiplex PCR was the method, and the copy in TCRdb shows in-frame clones only, minus some. Of over 250,000 clones in the sample, around 92% were seen once. The sample was PBMCs or T cells enriched from blood (not recorded which). All receptors derive from a woman aged 60-75 years who had recovered from COVID-19. Each CDR3 is given with its conserved first and last residue.

cdr3_aa	v_call	j_call
CASSEGAGLQTDTQYF	TRBV9	TRBJ2-3
CASCRDRGQETQYF	TRBV9	TRBJ2-5
CASSEGSYYEQYF	TRBV6-1	TRBJ2-7
CASSVADSGGAPDTQYF	TRBV9	TRBJ2-3
CASILTGAGGHEQYF	TRBV6-5	TRBJ2-7
CASSLAGGIEETQYF	TRBV28	TRBJ2-5
CASSELAIGQPQHF	TRBV2	TRBJ1-5
CASSRNDGNNEKLFF	TRBV2	TRBJ1-4
CASSRTASYEQYF	TRBV28	TRBJ2-7
CATSRDRGFQAFF	TRBV15	TRBJ1-1
CASSPHMDTQYF	TRBV7-6	TRBJ2-3
CSVDAGPGTEAFF	TRBV29-1	TRBJ1-1
CASGRTGTYGYTF	TRBV18	TRBJ1-2
CASSSQAIEAFF	TRBV7-2	TRBJ1-1
CATRPRRTGSGELFF	TRBV15	TRBJ2-2
CASSKVPLEGYEQYF	TRBV21-1	TRBJ2-7
CASSLVAGDPQVVPEQYF	TRBV5-1	TRBJ2-7
CASSYSQRTPFYEQYF	TRBV6-2/TRBV6-3	TRBJ2-7
CASSSRGQGKGTKNIQYF	TRBV7-9	TRBJ2-4
CASSLQGGTQYF	TRBV12-3/TRBV12-4	TRBJ2-5
CASSLGTANTGELFF	TRBV6-6	TRBJ2-2
CASSLGQQETQYF	TRBV5-1	TRBJ2-5
CATSDQMTNYNEQFF	TRBV24-1	TRBJ2-1
CASGKEAKTEAFF	TRBV12-5	TRBJ1-1
CASSLADGGGKAFF	TRBV5-1	TRBJ1-1
CASSLSGTGFYGYTF	TRBV27	TRBJ1-2
CAIRNGGNPEAFF	TRBV10-3	TRBJ1-1
CASRKAGSYEQYF	TRBV27	TRBJ2-7
CASSQETGAGVETQYF	TRBV3-1/TRBV3-2	TRBJ2-5
CASSVANGYTF	TRBV9	TRBJ1-2
CASSPPRGYNSPLHF	TRBV27	TRBJ1-6
CASSRDRATNEKLFF	TRBV5-1	TRBJ1-4